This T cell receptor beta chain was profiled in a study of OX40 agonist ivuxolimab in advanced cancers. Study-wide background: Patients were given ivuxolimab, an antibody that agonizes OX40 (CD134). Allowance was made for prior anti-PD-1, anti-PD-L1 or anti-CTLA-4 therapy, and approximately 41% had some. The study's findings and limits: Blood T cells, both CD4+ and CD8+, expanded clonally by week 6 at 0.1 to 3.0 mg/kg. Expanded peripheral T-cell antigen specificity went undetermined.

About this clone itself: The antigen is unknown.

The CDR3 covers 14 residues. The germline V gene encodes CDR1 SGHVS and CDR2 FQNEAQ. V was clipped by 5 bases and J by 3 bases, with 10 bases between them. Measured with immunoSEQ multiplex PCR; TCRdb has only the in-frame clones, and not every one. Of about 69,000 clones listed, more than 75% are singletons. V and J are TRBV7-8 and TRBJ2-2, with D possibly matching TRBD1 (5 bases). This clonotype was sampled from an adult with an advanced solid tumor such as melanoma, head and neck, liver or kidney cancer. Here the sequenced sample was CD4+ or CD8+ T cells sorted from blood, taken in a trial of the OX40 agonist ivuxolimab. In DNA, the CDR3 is TGTGCCAGCAGCGATACAGGTTACACCGGGGAGCTGTTTTTT. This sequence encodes CASSDTGYTGELFF. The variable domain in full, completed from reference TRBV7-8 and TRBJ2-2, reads GAGVSQSPRYKVAKRGQDVALRCDPISGHVSLFWYQQALGQGPEFLTYFQNEAQLDKSGLPSDRFFAERPEGSVSTLKIQRTQQEDSAVYLCASSDTGYTGELFFGEGSRLTVL.